This T cell receptor (beta chain) comes out of a study of cytomegalovirus exposure and HLA in healthy donors. Background on the study: Prior work identified 117 million unique TCR beta sequences in 150 million to 200 million T cells. An early data release held tens of millions of unique TCRs from HLA-typed donors. Findings and caveats of the study: The likely origin of a cluster of highly shared sequence variants was a sequencing artifact. Cytomegalovirus association was assigned to over 150 TCR beta chains.

This PCR relied on a set of 60 Vbeta primers and 13 Jbeta primers. Profiled with immunoSEQ multiplex PCR; TCRdb holds only in-frame clones, not every one. The table records under 200,000 clones, 75% to 85% of them present only once. CDR1 and CDR2 from the germline V gene are MNHEY and SMNVEV (reference sequence). J gave up 4 bases and V 2 bases, and 4 bases lay outside the gene matches. The CDR3 has 14 residues. In the case of this clone: Its antigen is currently unknown.

The source material was PBMCs. The TCR originated in a woman under 30 in good health and CMV-seronegative. V usage is TRBV27 and J usage is TRBJ2-7; 8 positions agree with TRBD2. CDR3 nucleotide sequence: TGTGCCAGCAGTTTAGGGTCGGGGGGGTACGAGCAGTACTTC. Its translation is CASSLGSGGYEQYF.